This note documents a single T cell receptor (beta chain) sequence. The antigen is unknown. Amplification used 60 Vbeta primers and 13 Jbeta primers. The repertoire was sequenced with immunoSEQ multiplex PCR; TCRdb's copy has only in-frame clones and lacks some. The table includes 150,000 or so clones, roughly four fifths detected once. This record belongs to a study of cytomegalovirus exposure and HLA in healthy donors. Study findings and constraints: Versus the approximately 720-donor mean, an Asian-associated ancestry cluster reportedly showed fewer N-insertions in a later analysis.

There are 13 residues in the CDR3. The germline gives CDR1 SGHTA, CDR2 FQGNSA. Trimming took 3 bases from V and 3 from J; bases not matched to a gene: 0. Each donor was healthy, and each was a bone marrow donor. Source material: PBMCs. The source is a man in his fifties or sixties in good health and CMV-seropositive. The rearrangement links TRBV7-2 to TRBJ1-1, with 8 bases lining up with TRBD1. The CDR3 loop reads CASSLDRDTEAFF. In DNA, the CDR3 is TGTGCCAGCAGCTTGGACAGGGACACTGAAGCTTTCTTT.